The 19 T cell receptor beta chains reported below all come from one sample, sequenced in a study of cytomegalovirus exposure and HLA in healthy donors. The PCR contained 60 Vbeta and 13 Jbeta primers. The assay was immunoSEQ multiplex PCR, and TCRdb's table has in-frame clones only and misses some. The profile covers hundreds of thousands of clones, with 60% to 80% appearing a single time and about 1.7% taken by the ten largest. Material: PBMCs. These TCRs come from a male donor in good health and CMV-seronegative.

The chain couples TRBV7-3 to TRBJ1-1; no clear D. CDR1 and CDR2 (germline): SGHTA, FQGTGA. The CDR3 sequence is 15 residues long. Trimming took 4 bases from V and 4 from J, leaving 16 bases between them. The CDR3 DNA sequence: TGTGCCAGCAGCTCCAATCCCGGGTGGAGCACTGAAGCTTTCTTT. Protein product: CASSSNPGWSTEAFF.

The V gene is TRBV6-6, the J gene TRBJ2-4, with D perhaps matching TRBD1 (6 bases). Germline CDR1 MNHNY, CDR2 SVGAGI (reference sequence). The V gene lost 7 bases and the J gene lost 7 bases, with 23 bases spanning the gap. The CDR3 has 16 amino acids. In DNA form, the CDR3 reads TGTGCCAGCAACCCTGTCCTAGAGGGGGTGGGGAACATTCAGTACTTC. Residues: CASNPVLEGVGNIQYF.

There are a few counts of this clone. The chain combines TRBV7-6 with TRBJ2-1, with 10 nucleotides matching TRBD2. Germline CDR1 SGHVS, CDR2 FNYEAQ. V trimming: 5 bases; J trimming: 7 bases; junction bases outside the gene matches: 14. The CDR3 extends over 17 amino acids. CDR3 in DNA: TGTGCCAGCAGCACAAGGGATCTAGCGGGAGCGAAGAATGAGCAGTTCTTC. This encodes CASSTRDLAGAKNEQFF.

In its sample, this clone was seen a few times. The chain is built from TRBV5-1 and TRBJ2-1; TRBD2 matches 12 bases. Germline trimming cut 6 bases from V and 10 bases from J; bases unmatched to any gene: 11. The CDR3 is 15 residues long. Germline V gene sequence: CDR1 SGHRS, CDR2 YFSETQ. The CDR3 spells CASNLASGGAREQFF. The DNA for the CDR3 is TGCGCCAGCAACCTCGCTAGCGGGGGGGCCCGGGAGCAGTTCTTC.

The chain is built from TRBV5-1 and TRBJ2-1, with 12 positions matching TRBD2. The CDR3 is made up of 19 amino acids. Germline V CDR1 and CDR2: SGHRS, YFSETQ. The V gene end was trimmed by 3 bases and the J gene end by 3 bases; junction bases not matched to a gene: 13. Written as DNA, the CDR3 is TGCGCCAGCAGCTCGAGACTAGCGGGAGAATATACCATCTACAATGAGCAGTTCTTC. Translating it yields CASSSRLAGEYTIYNEQFF.

V is TRBV5-4 and J is TRBJ1-2, with D possibly matching TRBD1 (5 bases). The CDR3 is 11 residues long. Trimming removed 6 bases from V and 7 bases from J, with 10 bases in between. Germline CDR1 SGHNT, CDR2 YYREEE (reference sequence). The CDR3 region is CASTGDSGYTF. CDR3 coding DNA: TGTGCCAGCACGGGGGACTCTGGCTACACCTTC.

The rearrangement links TRBV7-8 to TRBJ1-5; 10 bases match TRBD1. Germline-derived CDR1 and CDR2 are SGHVS and FQNEAQ. Unmatched junction bases numbered 10, after V lost 4 bases and J lost 7 bases. CDR3 length: 16 amino acids. CDR3 sequence (DNA): TGTGCCAGCAGCTCTACTGGGACAGGGGTGCGACAGCCCCAGCATTTT. Residues: CASSSTGTGVRQPQHF.

The chain recombines TRBV5-4 with TRBJ2-7; D is perhaps TRBD1 (5 bases). The CDR3 loop spans 12 amino acids. Trimming left V 2 bases short and J 6 bases short, with 9 bases between. Germline V gene sequence: CDR1 SGHNT, CDR2 YYREEE (reference sequence). Here the CDR3 reads CASSFEGAEQYF. In nucleotides, the CDR3 is TGTGCCAGCAGCTTCGAAGGGGCCGAGCAGTACTTC.

The V gene is TRBV27, the J gene TRBJ2-1; tentative D call: TRBD1 (5 bases). Trimming shortened V by 0 bases and J by 6 bases, and 9 bases separated the two germline ends. This CDR3 has 14 amino acids. Germline V CDR1 and CDR2: MNHEY, SMNVEV (reference sequence). DNA for the CDR3: TGTGCCAGCAGTTTATCGTGGGGCGGCAATGAGCAGTTCTTC. This translates into CASSLSWGGNEQFF.

The chain links TRBV27 to TRBJ2-5; D is possibly TRBD2 (6 bases). CDR1 MNHEY and CDR2 SMNVEV come from the germline V gene (reference sequence). CDR3 size: 14 residues. Trimming pared 7 bases from V and 2 bases from J, leaving 14 bases between. The CDR3 region is CASTSGGGQETQYF. CDR3 DNA sequence: TGTGCCAGCACCTCCGGGGGAGGACAAGAGACCCAGTACTTC.

The chain joins TRBV27 to TRBJ1-2; D possibly corresponds to TRBD1 (6 bases). CDR3 length: 20 residues. Looked up from germline, CDR1 is MNHEY and CDR2 is SMNVEV (reference sequence). V was pared by 2 bases and J by 5 bases, with 30 bases between. In DNA, the CDR3 is TGTGCCAGCAGTTTAGGGTCCGGACGGAGCTTAGGACAGTCGTCTTATGGCTACACCTTC. It translates to CASSLGSGRSLGQSSYGYTF.

The chain carries TRBV28 and TRBJ2-4, with a weak D call TRBD1 (6 bases). The CDR3 covers 13 residues. Trimming pared 6 bases from V and 8 bases from J, leaving 14 bases between. Germline V gene data show CDR1 as MDHEN and CDR2 as SYDVKM. The CDR3 DNA reads TGTGCCAGCAGCACGACAGGAGGATACATTCAGTACTTC. Residues: CASSTTGGYIQYF.

This chain connects TRBV18 to TRBJ2-7; TRBD2 matches at 14 bases. V shed 6 bases and J 6 bases; nucleotides not matched to a gene: 7. The CDR3 spans 15 residues. Germline CDR1 is KGHSH and CDR2 is LQKENI. CDR3 sequence reads: CASSRGLAGELEQYF. The CDR3 bases are TGTGCCAGCTCGCGGGGACTAGCGGGAGAACTCGAGCAGTACTTC.

V usage is TRBV19 and J usage is TRBJ2-5, with a possible D match to TRBD2 (5 bases). V lost 1 base to trimming and J lost 2 bases, with 14 bases between them. CDR1 and CDR2 (germline): LNHDA, SQIVND (reference sequence). There are 16 residues in the CDR3. The CDR3 here is CASSIAGYGGQETQYF. For the CDR3, the DNA is TGTGCCAGTAGTATAGCTGGCTACGGCGGGCAAGAGACCCAGTACTTC. Combining the CDR3 with reference TRBV19 and TRBJ2-5 gives the whole variable domain DGGITQSPKYLFRKEGQNVTLSCEQNLNHDAMYWYRQDPGQGLRLIYYSQIVNDFQKGDIAEGYSVSREKKESFPLTVTSAQKNPTAFYLCASSIAGYGGQETQYFGPGTRLLVL.

The genes are TRBV6-5 and TRBJ2-7; 7 positions agree with TRBD1. Germline lookup yields CDR1 MNHEY and CDR2 SVGAGI. V gave up 5 bases and J gave up 5 bases; unmatched junction bases: 9. This CDR3 is built from 14 residues. CDR3 nucleotide sequence: TGTGCCAGCAGTCGGGTGACAGGGAAGCACGAGCAGTACTTC. Its protein product is CASSRVTGKHEQYF.

The V and J genes are TRBV7-2 and TRBJ1-1; D possibly corresponds to TRBD1 (5 bases). Germline V gives CDR1 SGHTA, CDR2 FQGNSA. The V gene lost 2 bases and the J gene lost 0 bases, with 7 bases spanning the gap. The CDR3 covers 14 residues. As DNA, the CDR3 is TGTGCCAGCAGCTTATTGGGGCTGAACACTGAAGCTTTCTTT. Encoded protein: CASSLLGLNTEAFF.

This clone has a handful of counts. This chain uses TRBV9 with TRBJ1-2; possible D gene TRBD1, 6 bases. Germline V CDR1 and CDR2: SGDLS, YYNGEE. V shed 2 bases and J shed 8 bases, with 13 bases lying between them. This CDR3 region has 13 residues. The CDR3 sequence: CASSVEHRDGYTF. In DNA, the CDR3 is TGTGCCAGCAGCGTGGAACACAGGGACGGCTACACCTTC.

This clone was picked up one time. The genes are TRBV4-3 and TRBJ2-5, with D uncertain. The DNA end lines up better with TRBJ2-7; the J call may be wrong. Germline loops: CDR1 LGHNA, CDR2 YSLEER. This CDR3 is built from 15 residues. The CDR3 reads CASSQDFTEPYEQYF. CDR3 nucleotides: TGCGCCAGCAGCCAAGATTTCACAGAGCCCTACGAGCAGTACTTC.

The DNA for the CDR3 is TGTGCCATCCAGACAGGGATTACAGATACGCAGTATTTT. This gives the protein CAIQTGITDTQYF. The chain links TRBV10-3 to TRBJ2-3, with 7 bases aligning to TRBD1. The CDR3 contains 13 residues. V lost 8 bases and J lost 3; bases outside the gene matches: 5. Germline V gives CDR1 ENHRY, CDR2 SYGVKD.